A single sample is the source of the 5 T cell receptor beta chains below, sequenced in a study of tumor-infiltrating lymphocytes in primary liver carcinoma. The authors made TCR beta cDNA from 500 to 600 ng total RNA with a constant-region primer. Three nested multiplex PCR rounds of slightly modified ARM-PCR generated TCR beta libraries. Running 9 to 11 cycles apiece, the first two PCR rounds relied on TRBV1-TRBV30 forward primers together with a C-beta reverse primer. Each CDR3 protein gets one entry after TCRdb re-called the multiplex PCR reads with MiXCR. The sample includes around 100,000 distinct CDR3 sequences, around 73% of them seen just once. Unsorted bulk tissue of roughly 18-31 mg yielded co-extracted RNA and DNA. Material: liver tumor tissue from sampling region 2. Subset reported: tumor region T2, inferior pole. The origin of the receptors is an older woman with primary liver carcinoma and hepatitis B virus infection.

About this clonotype: One junction end disagrees with the germline gene, perhaps due to a read error. The chain is built from TRBV7-9 and TRBJ2-1, with 8 bases fitting TRBD2. This CDR3 comprises 16 residues. Germline lookup yields CDR1 SEHNR and CDR2 FQNEAQ (reference sequence). CDR3 DNA: TGTGTCAGCAGCTCATGGGGAACGGGAGGGCCTGATGAGCAGTTCTTC. Translation: CVSSSWGTGGPDEQFF.

Comment on this clonotype: Without the conserved terminal phenylalanine or tryptophan, this CDR3 likely stems from a read error. The chain recombines TRBV11-3 with TRBJ2-1; no definite D call. This CDR3 spans 17 amino acids. Germline V gives CDR1 SGHNT, CDR2 YENEEA. In DNA, the CDR3 is TGTGCCAGCAGTTTAGATTCCAGGAGTTTTTCCTACAATGAGCAGTTCTCC. Its translation: CASSLDSRSFSYNEQFS.

This clonotype was counted between two and nine times. A read error may explain this, as a much larger clone is one base away. The chain links TRBV29-1 to TRBJ2-1; 7 bases align to TRBD2. CDR1 and CDR2 (germline): SQVTM, ANQGSEA. The CDR3 spans 13 residues. The chain's CDR3 is CSVARTGGGERFF. CDR3 bases: TGCAGCGTTGCCAGGACCGGGGGAGGGGAGCGGTTCTTC.

On this clonotype: The junction shows a germline mismatch at one end, possibly a read error. The V and J genes are TRBV11-2 and TRBJ2-1, with 8 positions matching TRBD2. There are 15 residues in the CDR3. Germline CDR1 is SGHAT and CDR2 is FQNNGV. This CDR3 reads CARSWASGFDNELFF. CDR3 coding DNA: TGTGCCAGGAGCTGGGCTAGCGGGTTTGACAATGAGCTGTTCTTC.

Details on this clonotype: The CDR3 ends on some other residue instead of the conserved phenylalanine or tryptophan, so this is likely a read error. No DNA is shown, since the ends of the CDR3 on it are uncertain; the CDR3 is the one TCRdb lists. This sequence joins TRBV6-6 and TRBJ1-1. The CDR3 length is 17 residues, termini included. Germline CDR1 reads MNHNY; CDR2 reads SVGAGI (reference sequence). CDR3 sequence: CASSYSRGGRRATETFL.